This T cell receptor (beta chain) was recovered during a study of vaccination effects on CD4 cells after COVID-19. For this clone: The antigen is unknown. The same CDR3 arises from other DNA sequences in this sample as well.

The CDR3 has 16 amino acids. V lost 0 bases to trimming and J lost 4 bases; unmatched junction nucleotides: 3. Germline values: CDR1 SEHNR, CDR2 FQNEAQ (reference sequence). The method was immunoSEQ multiplex PCR; TCRdb's version includes in-frame clones alone and lacks a portion of them. The sample lists tens of thousands of clones; around 75% were seen once. ViraFEST assay sequencing came after antigen-specific CD4+ T cells were expanded with viral peptide pools. Subsequent to 10 days of culture, CD4+ T cells were isolated. A PCR test confirmed that the person had SARS-CoV-2 infection between March and December 2020.

This rearrangement joins TRBV7-9 to TRBJ2-1; 10 bases match TRBD2. The source was CD4+ T cells from PBMCs cultured with a peptide pool, collected before COVID-19 vaccination. The source of this sequence is a human donor who had a prior SARS-CoV-2 infection. This CDR3 is CASSLALAGAYNEQFF. CDR3 nucleotide sequence: TGTGCCAGCAGCTTAGCCCTAGCGGGAGCGTACAATGAGCAGTTCTTC.